The rows below give T cell receptor beta chains drawn from one sample of a study of post-analysis software for immune sequencing data. TCRdb itself ran the PCR reads through MiXCR, one entry per CDR3 protein. The table has a few hundred thousand distinct CDR3 sequences, more than 30% seen once. The sequenced sample consisted of blood. These receptors all stem from a girl aged 2 to 9 with multiple sclerosis. Both conserved end residues are part of each CDR3. The D gene is left open where the match is weak. A clone size is listed for some rows: how often the clone was seen (once, few, many), or a class if it is expanded.

>-|14|TRBJ1-2|TRBD1|TRBV10-3
CAISEAGGADGYTF
TGTGCCATCAGTGAGGCAGGGGGCGCGGATGGCTACACCTTC
>-|13|TRBJ1-6|-|TRBV20-1
CSASGTFYSPLHF
TGCAGTGCTTCCGGGACTTTCTATTCACCCCTCCACTTT
>-|17|TRBJ2-3|TRBD2|TRBV28
CASSLLVVSGSGDTQYF
TGTGCCAGCAGTTTACTCGTTGTTAGCGGGAGCGGGGATACGCAGTATTTT
>few|15|TRBJ2-1|TRBD2|TRBV7-2
CASSMGLAGNNEQFF
TGTGCCAGCAGCATGGGACTAGCGGGGAACAATGAGCAGTTCTTC
>-|10|TRBJ2-1|-|TRBV29-1
CSVDFNEQFF
TGCAGCGTTGACTTTAATGAGCAGTTCTTC
>-|15|TRBJ2-3|-|TRBV4-1
CASSQVGELGDTQYF
TGCGCCAGCAGCCAAGTAGGGGAGCTGGGAGATACGCAGTATTTT
>-|13|TRBJ2-1|-|TRBV15
CATTLNWGVEQFF
TGTGCCACGACCCTTAATTGGGGCGTTGAGCAGTTCTTC
>few|18|TRBJ1-5|-|TRBV7-9
CASSAYDHREISNQPQHF
TGTGCCAGCAGCGCTTACGATCACAGGGAGATTAGCAATCAGCCCCAGCATTTT
>few|14|TRBJ2-5|-|TRBV6-2/TRBV6-3
CASSYSAYTYGQYF
TGTGCCAGCAGTTACTCGGCCTATACCTACGGGCAGTACTTC
>few|15|TRBJ2-1|TRBD2|TRBV9
CASSVGVAGVDEQFF
TGTGCCAGCAGCGTAGGGGTAGCGGGAGTTGATGAGCAGTTCTTC
>-|15|TRBJ2-5|-|TRBV10-3
CAISEAYEGGWEQYF
TGTGCCATCAGTGAGGCGTACGAGGGGGGGTGGGAGCAGTACTTC
>-|14|TRBJ1-4|TRBD1|TRBV29-1
CSVAFDRGQEKLFF
TGCAGCGTCGCTTTTGACAGGGGCCAGGAGAAACTGTTTTTT
>once|13|TRBJ2-4|-|TRBV7-8
CASRPGGGNIQYF
TGTGCCAGCAGGCCCGGTGGGGGAAACATTCAGTACTTC
>-|13|TRBJ1-1|-|TRBV2
CASRRTENTEAFF
TGTGCCAGCAGAAGGACAGAGAACACTGAAGCTTTCTTT
>-|15|TRBJ2-1|TRBD1|TRBV7-6
CASSLSGGSFYEQFF
TGTGCCAGCAGCTTATCAGGGGGCTCTTTCTATGAGCAGTTCTTC